Shown below are 26 T cell receptor beta chains from a single sample sequenced in a study of blood T cells in healthy people across ages. A sample-barcoded 5' primer and a J-beta primer mix were used in a second PCR of about 7 to 11 cycles. TCRdb redid the calling of the 5' RACE reads with MiXCR, one entry per CDR3 protein. The sample carries roughly 1.6 million distinct CDR3 sequences, roughly 32% recorded once. Sequencing was done on a sample of blood. The source of these receptors is a woman in her 30s in good health.

CDR3 loop: CASSQEIGSSGAYEQYF. DNA of the CDR3: TGTGCCAGCAGCCAAGAAATAGGATCTTCCGGGGCCTACGAGCAGTACTTC. J is TRBJ2-5 and V is TRBV3-1, with D maybe TRBD2 (5 bases). The tail of the sequence fits TRBJ2-7 better, so the J call may be wrong. Germline V gene lookup returns CDR1 LGHDT and CDR2 YNNKEL (reference sequence). This CDR3 has 17 residues.

The V gene is TRBV6-2 or TRBV6-3, the J gene TRBJ1-5, with D possibly matching TRBD1 (5 bases). CDR1 is MNHEY, CDR2 SVGEGT, per germline. This CDR3 contains 15 residues. V shed 7 bases and J shed 0 bases, with 13 bases lying between them. The CDR3 here is CASKLGRFSNQPQHF. CDR3 nucleotide sequence: TGTGCCAGCAAACTGGGACGGTTTAGCAATCAGCCCCAGCATTTT.

The J gene is TRBJ2-3, the V gene TRBV5-1; D is uncertain. V lost 0 bases and J 10 bases, leaving 15 bases between the germline ends. The CDR3 runs to 14 residues. CDR1 and CDR2 (germline): SGHRS, YFSETQ. In nucleotides, the CDR3 is TGCGCCAGCAGCTTGGTTGACCACACATATCCGCAGTATTTT. It is translated as CASSLVDHTYPQYF.

This clonotype has only a few counts. This chain connects TRBV6-1 to TRBJ2-5; D may be TRBD1 (5 bases). V was shortened by 3 bases and J by 4 bases, with 9 bases between the two germline ends. The length of the CDR3 is 13 residues. CDR1 MNHNS and CDR2 SASEGT come from the germline V gene. CDR3 amino acids: CASSDSGAETQYF. DNA for the CDR3: TGTGCCAGCAGTGATTCTGGGGCAGAGACCCAGTACTTC.

A few counts support this clonotype. V gene TRBV7-3 combines with J gene TRBJ2-1; D is possibly TRBD1 or TRBD2 (7 bases each). The CDR3 is 15 residues long. V was shortened by 5 bases and J by 7 bases, with 18 bases between the two germline ends. CDR1 is SGHTA and CDR2 is FQGTGA in the germline V gene. CDR3 bases: TGTGCCAGCAGCCCGGGGGAGGGGGCGAGGAATGAGCAGTTCTTC. Translation: CASSPGEGARNEQFF.

This clonotype was recorded a few times. J is TRBJ2-4 and V is TRBV6-1; D is unresolved. CDR1 is MNHNS and CDR2 is SASEGT in the germline V gene. The CDR3 runs to 9 residues. The CDR3 sequence: CAAGGFQYF. As DNA, the CDR3 is TGTGCAGCTGGCGGATTTCAGTACTTC.

The CDR3 reads CASSYNGTGGSYNEQFF. The CDR3 coding sequence is TGTGCCAGCAGTTACAACGGGACAGGGGGCTCCTACAATGAGCAGTTCTTC. V and J are TRBV6-5 and TRBJ2-1; 11 nucleotides agree with TRBD1. V lost 2 bases to trimming and J lost 0 bases; unmatched junction nucleotides: 3. The CDR3 consists of 17 residues. The V gene's germline CDR1 is MNHEY and CDR2 SVGAGI.

This clonotype has just a few counts. The rearrangement joins TRBV6-6 to TRBJ1-4; 7 nucleotides match TRBD1. Germline loops: CDR1 MNHNY, CDR2 SVGAGI (reference sequence). V lost 5 bases, J lost 10 bases, and 13 bases stayed unmatched. The CDR3 sequence is 15 residues long. The CDR3 reads CASSPGGGEGVKLFF. As DNA, the CDR3 is TGTGCCAGCAGTCCTGGAGGGGGCGAAGGAGTAAAACTGTTTTTT.

For the CDR3, the DNA is TGTGCCAGCAGCCGACAACCGGGGGATGGCTACACCTTC. This translates into CASSRQPGDGYTF. This chain links TRBV6-5 with TRBJ1-2, with D possibly being TRBD1 (5 bases). Germline V CDR1 and CDR2: MNHEY, SVGAGI. CDR3 length equals 13 residues. V gave up 6 bases and J gave up 6 bases, with 14 bases separating them.

This clonotype occurred once. This sequence joins TRBV4-2 and TRBJ2-2; D gene ambiguous. CDR1 and CDR2 from the germline V gene are LGHNA and YNFKEQ. This CDR3 spans 16 amino acids. Trimming removed 0 bases from V and 0 bases from J, with 8 bases in between. The CDR3, as DNA: TGTGCCAGCAGCCAAGATCGCAGTGCGAACACCGGGGAGCTGTTTTTT. Its protein is CASSQDRSANTGELFF.

This rearrangement joins TRBV20-1 to TRBJ1-2; D is unclear. V lost 6 bases, J lost 8 bases, and 16 bases lay in between. This CDR3 is built from 12 residues. Germline assignment: CDR1 DFQATT and CDR2 SNEGSKA (reference sequence). CDR3 protein: CSAPEGIGGYTF. CDR3 nucleotides: TGCAGTGCGCCTGAAGGGATAGGAGGCTACACCTTC.

The sample holds a few counts of this clonotype. The genes are TRBV12-3 or TRBV12-4 and TRBJ2-1, with D perhaps being TRBD1 or TRBD2 (6 bases each). This CDR3 contains 14 residues. V dropped 7 bases and J dropped 3 bases, with 13 bases sitting between them. CDR3 in amino acids: CASTVRGVYNEQFF. CDR3 in DNA: TGTGCCAGCACAGTAAGGGGGGTCTACAATGAGCAGTTCTTC.

This clonotype was counted ten times or more. The genes are TRBV3-1 and TRBJ2-7; 13 bases map to TRBD2. V was clipped by 7 bases and J by 3 bases; unmatched bases: 9. The germline V gene encodes CDR1 LGHDT and CDR2 YNNKEL (reference sequence). This CDR3 has 16 residues. The CDR3 DNA follows: TGTGCCAGCACCCCAGCTGGGACTAGCGGGGTCTACGAGCAGTACTTC. This translates into CASTPAGTSGVYEQYF.

J is TRBJ2-5 and V is TRBV11-2, with a tentative D call TRBD1 (6 bases). This CDR3 is 13 amino acids long. V lost 5 bases, J lost 5 bases, and 12 bases lay in between. CDR1 SGHAT and CDR2 FQNNGV come from the germline V gene. CDR3 sequence reads: CASSAGELETQYF. The CDR3 bases are TGTGCCAGCAGCGCAGGGGAGCTGGAGACCCAGTACTTC.

This clonotype occurred a few times. This chain links TRBV27 with TRBJ2-3; D is unclear. The germline V gene has CDR1 MNHEY and CDR2 SMNVEV (reference sequence). The ends were cut back, 2 bases at V and 1 base at J, with 7 bases in the middle. This CDR3 spans 14 amino acids. Here the CDR3 reads CASSLIQRTDTQYF. DNA for the CDR3: TGTGCCAGCAGTTTAATCCAGCGCACAGATACGCAGTATTTT.

The V and J genes are TRBV2 and TRBJ1-2; 7 bases fit TRBD1. Trimming took 7 bases from V and 2 from J; bases not matched to a gene: 7. The CDR3 runs 14 residues. CDR1 is SNHLY and CDR2 is FYNNEI in the germline V gene. CDR3 coding DNA: TGTGCCAGCACCGGGACAGTCGGGAACTATGGCTACACCTTC. Translation: CASTGTVGNYGYTF. Using reference TRBV2 and TRBJ1-2 for the parts outside the CDR3, the full variable domain is EPEVTQTPSHQVTQMGQEVILRCVPISNHLYFYWYRQILGQKVEFLVSFYNNEISEKSEIFDDQFSVERPDGSNFTLKIRSTKLEDSAMYFCASTGTVGNYGYTFGSGTRLTVV.

The rearrangement uses TRBV20-1 and TRBJ2-3; D is uncertain. Trimming shortened V by 4 bases and J by 2 bases, and 7 bases separated the two germline ends. CDR3 length: 12 residues. CDR1 and CDR2 from the germline V gene are DFQATT and SNEGSKA (reference sequence). This CDR3 is CSATVNTDTQYF. The DNA for the CDR3 is TGCAGTGCTACCGTCAACACAGATACGCAGTATTTT.

The chain employs TRBV3-1 and TRBJ2-1; D call uncertain. In germline, CDR1 is LGHDT, CDR2 YNNKEL (reference sequence). This CDR3 has 14 amino acids. Trimming left V 0 bases short and J 2 bases short, with 5 bases between. CDR3 in amino acids: CASSQERTYNEQFF. CDR3 in DNA: TGTGCCAGCAGCCAAGAGCGAACCTACAATGAGCAGTTCTTC.

This clonotype was recorded a few times. For the CDR3, the DNA is TGTGCCATCAGTGAGCCGTCCGGATACCTCGGGGCCAACGTCCTGACTTTC. Encoded protein: CAISEPSGYLGANVLTF. This chain joins TRBV10-3 and TRBJ2-6; D is undetermined. Germline V CDR1 and CDR2: ENHRY, SYGVKD. The V end lost 2 bases, the J end lost 4 bases, and 15 bases lay between the germline ends. CDR3 length: 17 residues.

This clonotype was counted once. The genes are TRBV5-4 and TRBJ2-5; 7 bases are a match to TRBD2. The CDR3 sequence is 17 residues long. Germline values: CDR1 SGHNT, CDR2 YYREEE (reference sequence). The trim removed 3 bases at V and 0 bases at J, leaving 11 bases unmatched. The CDR3 here is CASSSGGSIAYQETQYF. The CDR3 nucleotides are TGTGCCAGCAGCTCGGGAGGATCGATAGCGTACCAAGAGACCCAGTACTTC. Supplemented by reference TRBV5-4 and TRBJ2-5, the full variable domain reads ETGVTQSPTHLIKTRGQQVTLRCSSQSGHNTVSWYQQALGQGPQFIFQYYREEENGRGNFPPRFSGLQFPNYSSELNVNALELDDSALYLCASSSGGSIAYQETQYFGPGTRLLVL.

This chain connects TRBV5-1 to TRBJ2-5, with D tentatively TRBD1 (5 bases). The V end lost 2 bases, the J end lost 4 bases, and 15 bases lay between the germline ends. Germline V gives CDR1 SGHRS, CDR2 YFSETQ. This CDR3 has 15 residues. The CDR3 spells CASSLLMQGGETQYF. CDR3 nucleotide sequence: TGCGCCAGCAGCTTACTCATGCAGGGTGGAGAGACCCAGTACTTC.

The chain carries TRBV7-9 and TRBJ1-2; TRBD1 agrees at 7 bases. Germline V lookup: CDR1 SEHNR, CDR2 FQNEAQ (reference sequence). The V segment lost 5 bases and the J segment 0 bases; nucleotides outside the gene matches: 6. CDR3 length equals 15 residues. The DNA of the CDR3 is TGTGCCAGCAGCCCAGGGACAGATTCTAACTATGGCTACACCTTC. Its protein product is CASSPGTDSNYGYTF.

This clonotype was seen ten or more times. The rearrangement joins TRBV7-6 to TRBJ2-6, with 8 bases fitting TRBD1. There are 17 residues in the CDR3. V was clipped by 5 bases and J by 0 bases; unmatched bases: 6. Germline values: CDR1 SGHVS, CDR2 FNYEAQ. This CDR3 reads CASSLGQGFSGANVLTF. CDR3 bases: TGTGCCAGCAGCCTCGGACAGGGTTTCTCTGGGGCCAACGTCCTGACTTTC.

The rearrangement joins TRBV6-1 to TRBJ2-1; 11 nucleotides match TRBD2. Germline CDR1 is MNHNS and CDR2 is SASEGT. The CDR3 is made up of 15 amino acids. With V trimmed by 5 bases and J by 6 bases, 6 bases remained unmatched. The CDR3 sequence is CASSLLGTSGNEQFF. CDR3 DNA sequence: TGTGCCAGCAGTCTACTTGGGACTAGCGGCAATGAGCAGTTCTTC.

The chain recombines TRBV7-9 with TRBJ2-1; perhaps TRBD2 as D (6 bases). The V gene's germline CDR1 is SEHNR and CDR2 FQNEAQ (reference sequence). This CDR3 region has 15 residues. The V and J ends lost 8 bases and 5 bases respectively, with 19 bases between them. The CDR3 coding sequence is TGTGCCAGCGGCACGGGGGTGGGGATCAACAATGAGCAGTTCTTC. Residues: CASGTGVGINNEQFF.

Here the CDR3 DNA reads TGTGCCAGCAGCAAAGAAGCGTCCCGACTAGCGGGAGCCCCCATCACAGATACGCAGTATTTT. Its protein product is CASSKEASRLAGAPITDTQYF. This chain joins TRBV21-1 and TRBJ2-3; the table assigns TRBD2, which was not confirmed against the DNA. TRBV21-1 is a pseudogene. The CDR3 loop spans 21 amino acids.